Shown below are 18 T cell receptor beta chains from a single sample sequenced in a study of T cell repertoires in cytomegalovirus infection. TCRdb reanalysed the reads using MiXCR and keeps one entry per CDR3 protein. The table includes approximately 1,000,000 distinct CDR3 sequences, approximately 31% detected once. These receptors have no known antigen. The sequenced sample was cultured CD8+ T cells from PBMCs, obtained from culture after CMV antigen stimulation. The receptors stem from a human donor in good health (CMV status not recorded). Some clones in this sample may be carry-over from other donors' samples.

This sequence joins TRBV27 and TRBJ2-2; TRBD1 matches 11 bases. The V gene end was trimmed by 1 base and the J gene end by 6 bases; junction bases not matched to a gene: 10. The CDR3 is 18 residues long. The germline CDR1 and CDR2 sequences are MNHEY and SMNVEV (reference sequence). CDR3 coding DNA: TGTGCCAGCAGTTTATTGGGCGGGACAGGGGGAACGGCCGGGGAGCTGTTTTTT. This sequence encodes CASSLLGGTGGTAGELFF.

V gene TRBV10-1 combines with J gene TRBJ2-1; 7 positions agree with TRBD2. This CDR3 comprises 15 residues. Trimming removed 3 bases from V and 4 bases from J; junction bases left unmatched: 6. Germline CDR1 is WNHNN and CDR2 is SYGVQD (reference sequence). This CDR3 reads CASSEWRGSYNEQFF. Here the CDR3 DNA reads TGCGCCAGCAGTGAATGGCGGGGGTCTTACAATGAGCAGTTCTTC.

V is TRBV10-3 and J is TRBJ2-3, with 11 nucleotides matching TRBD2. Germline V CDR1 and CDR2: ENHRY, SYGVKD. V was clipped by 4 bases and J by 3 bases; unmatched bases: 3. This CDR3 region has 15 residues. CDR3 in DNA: TGTGCCATCAGTGGGACTAGCGGGTCTACAGATACGCAGTATTTT. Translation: CAISGTSGSTDTQYF.

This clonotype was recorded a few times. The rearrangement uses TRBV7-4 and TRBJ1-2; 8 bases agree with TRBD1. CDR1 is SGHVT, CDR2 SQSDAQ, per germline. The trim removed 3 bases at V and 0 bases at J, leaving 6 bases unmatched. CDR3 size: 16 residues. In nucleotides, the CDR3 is TGTGCCAGCAGCTTGGACAGGGACATCTCTAACTATGGCTACACCTTC. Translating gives CASSLDRDISNYGYTF. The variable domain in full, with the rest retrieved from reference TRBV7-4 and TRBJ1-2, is GAGVSQSPRYKVAKRGRDVALRCDSISGHVTLYWYRQTLGQGSEVLTYSQSDAQRDKSGRPSGRFSAERPERSVSTLKIQRTEQGDSAVYLCASSLDRDISNYGYTFGSGTRLTVV.

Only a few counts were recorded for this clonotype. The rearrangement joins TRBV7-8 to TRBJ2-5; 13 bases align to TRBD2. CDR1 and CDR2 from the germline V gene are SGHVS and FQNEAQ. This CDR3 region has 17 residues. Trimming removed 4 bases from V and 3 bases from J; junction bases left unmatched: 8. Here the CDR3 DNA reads TGTGCCAGCAGCTCCTCCACCGGACTAGCGGGGGAAGAGACCCAGTACTTC. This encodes CASSSSTGLAGEETQYF.

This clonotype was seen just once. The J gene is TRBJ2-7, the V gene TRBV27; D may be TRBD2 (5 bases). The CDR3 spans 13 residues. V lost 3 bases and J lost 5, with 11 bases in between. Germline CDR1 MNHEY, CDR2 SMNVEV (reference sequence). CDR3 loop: CASSFAGADEQYV. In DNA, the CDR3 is TGTGCCAGCAGTTTCGCGGGTGCTGACGAGCAGTACGTC.

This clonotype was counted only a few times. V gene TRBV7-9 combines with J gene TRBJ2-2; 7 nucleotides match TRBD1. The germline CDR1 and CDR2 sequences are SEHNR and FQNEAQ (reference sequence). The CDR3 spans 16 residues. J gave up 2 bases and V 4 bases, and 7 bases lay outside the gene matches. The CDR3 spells CASSSRDSSNTGELFF. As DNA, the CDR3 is TGTGCCAGCAGCTCCCGGGACAGCTCAAACACCGGGGAGCTGTTTTTT.

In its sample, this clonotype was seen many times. This chain's CDR3 is CASSLKAEYGYTF. CDR3 in DNA: TGTGCCAGCAGCTTAAAGGCCGAGTATGGCTACACCTTC. V and J are TRBV7-9 and TRBJ1-2; the D is unclear. Deletions cut 2 bases from V and 5 bases from J, with 9 bases between. The CDR3 consists of 13 residues. The germline V gene encodes CDR1 SEHNR and CDR2 FQNEAQ (reference sequence).

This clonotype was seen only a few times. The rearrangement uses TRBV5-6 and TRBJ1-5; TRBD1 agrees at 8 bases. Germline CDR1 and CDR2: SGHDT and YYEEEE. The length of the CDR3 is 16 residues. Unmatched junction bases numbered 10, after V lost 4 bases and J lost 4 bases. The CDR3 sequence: CASSDSTGAANQPQHF. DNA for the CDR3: TGTGCCAGCAGCGATTCGACAGGGGCGGCGAATCAGCCCCAGCATTTT. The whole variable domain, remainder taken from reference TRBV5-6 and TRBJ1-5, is DAGVTQSPTHLIKTRGQQVTLRCSPKSGHDTVSWYQQALGQGPQFIFQYYEEEERQRGNFPDRFSGHQFPNYSSELNVNALLLGDSALYLCASSDSTGAANQPQHFGDGTRLSIL.

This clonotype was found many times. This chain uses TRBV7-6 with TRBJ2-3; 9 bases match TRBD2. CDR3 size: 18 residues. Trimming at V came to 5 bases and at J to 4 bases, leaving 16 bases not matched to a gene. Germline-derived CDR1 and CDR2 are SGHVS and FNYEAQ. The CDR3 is CASSRMPGAGGSADTQYF. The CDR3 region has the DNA TGTGCCAGCAGCCGTATGCCAGGAGCGGGGGGATCGGCAGATACGCAGTATTTT.

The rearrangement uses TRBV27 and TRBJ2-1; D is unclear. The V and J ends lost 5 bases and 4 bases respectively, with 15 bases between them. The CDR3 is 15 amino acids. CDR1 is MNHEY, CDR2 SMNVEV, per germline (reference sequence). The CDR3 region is CASSQDSDHYNEQFF. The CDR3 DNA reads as TGTGCCAGCAGTCAAGATTCAGACCATTACAATGAGCAGTTCTTC.

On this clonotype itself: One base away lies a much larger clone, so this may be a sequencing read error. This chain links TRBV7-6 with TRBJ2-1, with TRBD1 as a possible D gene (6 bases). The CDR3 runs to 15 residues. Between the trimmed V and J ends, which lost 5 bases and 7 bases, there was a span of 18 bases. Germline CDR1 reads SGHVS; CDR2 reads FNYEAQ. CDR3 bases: TGTGCCAGCAGCCGCAGGGGCACAGAGATAAATGAGCAGTTCTTC. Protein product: CASSRRGTEINEQFF. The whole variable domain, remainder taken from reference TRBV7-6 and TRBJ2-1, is GAGVSQSPRYKVTKRGQDVALRCDPISGHVSLYWYRQALGQGPEFLTYFNYEAQQDKSGLPNDRFSAERPEGSISTLTIQRTEQRDSAMYRCASSRRGTEINEQFFGPGTRLTVL.

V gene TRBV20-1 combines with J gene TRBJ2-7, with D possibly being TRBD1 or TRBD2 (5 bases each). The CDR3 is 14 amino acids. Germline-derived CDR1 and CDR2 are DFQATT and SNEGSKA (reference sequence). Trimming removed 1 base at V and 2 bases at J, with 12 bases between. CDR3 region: CSARGEKGPYEQYV. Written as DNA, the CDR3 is TGCAGTGCTAGAGGGGAGAAGGGGCCCTACGAGCAGTACGTC.

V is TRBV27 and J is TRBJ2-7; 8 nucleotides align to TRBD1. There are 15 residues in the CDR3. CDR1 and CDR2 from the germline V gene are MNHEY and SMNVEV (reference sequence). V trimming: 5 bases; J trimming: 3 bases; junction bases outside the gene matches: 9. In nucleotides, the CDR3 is TGTGCCAGCAGTGTGAGGACAGGGAGGATCTACGAGCAGTACGTC. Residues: CASSVRTGRIYEQYV.

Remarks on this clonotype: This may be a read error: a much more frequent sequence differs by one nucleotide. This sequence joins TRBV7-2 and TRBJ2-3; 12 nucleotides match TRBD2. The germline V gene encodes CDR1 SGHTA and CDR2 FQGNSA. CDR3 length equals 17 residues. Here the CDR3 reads CASSLSPSGGGTDPQYF. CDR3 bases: TGTGCCAGCAGCTTATCACCTAGCGGGGGGGGCACAGATCCGCAGTATTTT. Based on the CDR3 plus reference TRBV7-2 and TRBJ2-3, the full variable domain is GAGVSQSPSNKVTEKGKDVELRCDPISGHTALYWYRQSLGQGLEFLIYFQGNSAPDKSGLPSDRFSAERTGGSVSTLTIQRTQQEDSAVYLCASSLSPSGGGTDPQYFGPGTRLTVL.

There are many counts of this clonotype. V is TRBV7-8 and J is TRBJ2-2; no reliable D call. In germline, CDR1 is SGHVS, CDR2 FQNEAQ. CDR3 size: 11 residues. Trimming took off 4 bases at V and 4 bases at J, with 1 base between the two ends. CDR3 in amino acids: CASSSTGELFF. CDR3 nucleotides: TGTGCCAGCAGCTCCACCGGGGAGCTGTTTTTT.

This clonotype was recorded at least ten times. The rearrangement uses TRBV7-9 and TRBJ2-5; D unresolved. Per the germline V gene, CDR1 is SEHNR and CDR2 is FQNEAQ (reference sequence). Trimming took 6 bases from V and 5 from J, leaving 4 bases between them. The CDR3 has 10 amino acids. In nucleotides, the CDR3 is TGTGCCAGCAGGGGGGAGACCCAGTACTTC. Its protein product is CASRGETQYF. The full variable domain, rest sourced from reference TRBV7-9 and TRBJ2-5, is DTGVSQNPRHKITKRGQNVTFRCDPISEHNRLYWYRQTLGQGPEFLTYFQNEAQLEKSRLLSDRFSAERPKGSFSTLEIQRTEQGDSAMYLCASRGETQYFGPGTRLLVL.

Written as DNA, the CDR3 is TGTGCCAGCAGCCAGGCCGTCACAGATACGCAGTATTTT. Protein: CASSQAVTDTQYF. The chain is built from TRBV3-1 and TRBJ2-3; D remains unclear. Germline V gene data show CDR1 as LGHDT and CDR2 as YNNKEL (reference sequence). The CDR3 sequence is 13 residues long. The ends were cut back, 3 bases at V and 2 bases at J, with 6 bases in the middle.